These 8 T cell receptor beta chains were sequenced from one sample in a study of blood T cell repertoires in COVID-19. The data were produced by immunoSEQ multiplex PCR, yet TCRdb's version contains in-frame clones alone and is incomplete. The table includes approximately 310,000 clones, approximately 85% detected once. The sequencing sample was made of PBMCs or T cells enriched from blood (not recorded which). The source of these receptors is a man younger than 45 who had recovered from COVID-19.

The J gene is TRBJ1-6, the V gene TRBV19, with 7 bases matching TRBD1. This CDR3 contains 15 residues. CDR1 is LNHDA and CDR2 is SQIVND in the germline V gene (reference sequence). J lost 3 bases, V lost 5 bases, and 4 bases had no gene match. The CDR3 sequence is CASSWDSYYNSPLHF. The CDR3 DNA follows: TGTGCCAGTAGTTGGGACAGTTACTATAATTCACCCCTCCACTTT.

CDR3 region: CASSGQGLAGGSEQFF. CDR3 bases: TGTGCCAGCAGCGGACAGGGACTAGCGGGGGGATCTGAGCAGTTCTTC. The chain employs TRBV7-2 and TRBJ2-1; 15 bases match TRBD2. This CDR3 has 16 amino acids. V was pared by 5 bases and J by 9 bases, with 8 bases of the junction left unmatched. CDR1 and CDR2 from the germline V gene are SGHTA and FQGNSA.

As concerns this clone: The sample has other DNA sequences that encode this CDR3 too. The rearrangement joins TRBV12-3 or TRBV12-4 to TRBJ1-2, with 9 bases lining up with TRBD1. V lost 6 bases, J lost 5 bases, and 4 bases stayed unmatched. The CDR3 loop spans 13 amino acids. CDR3 coding DNA: TGTGCCAGCAGCAAGGGACAGGGTTATGGCTACACCTTC. It yields the protein CASSKGQGYGYTF.

The gene calls are TRBV7-9 and TRBJ1-2, with 7 bases aligning to TRBD1. This CDR3 region has 16 residues. Germline V CDR1 and CDR2: SEHNR, FQNEAQ (reference sequence). The V and J ends lost 5 bases and 1 base, in that order; junction bases with no gene match: 10. The CDR3 DNA is TGTGCCAGCAGCCCAGGGGGACAGATTAATAACTATGGCTACACCTTC. This gives the protein CASSPGGQINNYGYTF.

This clone was detected once. The CDR3: CASSQDTVTGRGLFF. The CDR3 DNA reads as TGTGCCAGCAGCCAAGATACAGTAACGGGTAGGGGGCTGTTTTTT. The J gene is TRBJ1-4, the V gene TRBV4-2; the D gene is possibly TRBD1 (6 bases). The CDR3 length is 15 residues. Trimming removed 0 bases from V and 14 bases from J, with 19 bases in between. Germline V gene data show CDR1 as LGHNA and CDR2 as YNFKEQ.

This clone was detected once. This chain uses TRBV2 with TRBJ1-4; 7 positions agree with TRBD1. Trimming removed 6 bases from V and 3 bases from J; junction bases left unmatched: 4. This CDR3 is built from 14 residues. The germline V gene encodes CDR1 SNHLY and CDR2 FYNNEI. The CDR3 region has the DNA TGTGCCAGCAGGATTGGACAGGCTAATGAAAAACTGTTTTTT. This gives the protein CASRIGQANEKLFF. Full variable domain (rest looked up from reference TRBV2 and TRBJ1-4): EPEVTQTPSHQVTQMGQEVILRCVPISNHLYFYWYRQILGQKVEFLVSFYNNEISEKSEIFDDQFSVERPDGSNFTLKIRSTKLEDSAMYFCASRIGQANEKLFFGSGTQLSVL.

The chain is built from TRBV29-1 and TRBJ1-1; no definite D call. Trimming removed 8 bases from V and 1 base from J, with 17 bases in between. The CDR3 is 14 amino acids. CDR1 is SQVTM and CDR2 is ANQGSEA in the germline V gene. The CDR3 DNA follows: TGCAGCTCTGTGGGGAGCGCCGGGAACACTGAAGCTTTCTTT. Its translation: CSSVGSAGNTEAFF. Using reference TRBV29-1 and TRBJ1-1 for the parts outside the CDR3, the full variable domain is SAVISQKPSRDICQRGTSLTIQCQVDSQVTMMFWYRQQPGQSLTLIATANQGSEATYESGFVIDKFPISRPNLTFSTLTVSNMSPEDSSIYLCSSVGSAGNTEAFFGQGTRLTVV.

V gene TRBV18 combines with J gene TRBJ1-3, with 9 bases matching TRBD1. The trim removed 2 bases at V and 2 bases at J, leaving 7 bases unmatched. Germline V gives CDR1 KGHSH, CDR2 LQKENI. This CDR3 contains 17 residues. The CDR3 reads CASSPSTGGATGNTIYF. Here the CDR3 DNA reads TGTGCCAGCTCACCATCGACAGGGGGTGCTACTGGAAACACCATATATTTT.